This T cell receptor beta chain was profiled in a study of T cell responses to AZD1222 COVID-19 vaccine. J lost 3 bases, V lost 9 bases, and 13 bases had no gene match. The CDR3 extends over 16 amino acids. The germline V gene has CDR1 SGHTA and CDR2 FQGNSA. Sequencing used immunoSEQ multiplex PCR; TCRdb keeps in-frame clones, though not all of them. The sample records roughly 79,000 clones, about 92% being singletons. This sample comprised peripheral blood, obtained on day 0 of MenACWY control vaccination. This chain links TRBV7-2 with TRBJ2-1, with TRBD1 matching over 8 bases. This clonotype was sampled from an adult in good health. Written as DNA, the CDR3 is TGTGCCAGTCGACAGGGGCTGGGGGCTGGCTACAATGAGCAGTTCTTC. Its translation: CASRQGLGAGYNEQFF.